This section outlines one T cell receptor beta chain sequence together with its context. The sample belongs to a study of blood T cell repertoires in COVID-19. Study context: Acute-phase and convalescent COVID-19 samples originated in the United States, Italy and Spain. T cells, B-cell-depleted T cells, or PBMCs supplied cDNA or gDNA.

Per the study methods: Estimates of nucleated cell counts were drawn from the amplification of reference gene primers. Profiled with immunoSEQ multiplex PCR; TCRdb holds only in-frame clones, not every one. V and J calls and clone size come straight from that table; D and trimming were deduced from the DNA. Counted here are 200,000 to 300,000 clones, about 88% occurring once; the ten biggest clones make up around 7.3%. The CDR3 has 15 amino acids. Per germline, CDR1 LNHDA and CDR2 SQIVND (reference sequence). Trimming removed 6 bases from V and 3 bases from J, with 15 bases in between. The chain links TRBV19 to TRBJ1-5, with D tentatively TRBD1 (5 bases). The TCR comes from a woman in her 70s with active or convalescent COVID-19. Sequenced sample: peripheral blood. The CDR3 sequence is CASSREGHLNQPQHF. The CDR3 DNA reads TGTGCCAGTAGCAGGGAGGGCCACCTCAATCAGCCCCAGCATTTT.